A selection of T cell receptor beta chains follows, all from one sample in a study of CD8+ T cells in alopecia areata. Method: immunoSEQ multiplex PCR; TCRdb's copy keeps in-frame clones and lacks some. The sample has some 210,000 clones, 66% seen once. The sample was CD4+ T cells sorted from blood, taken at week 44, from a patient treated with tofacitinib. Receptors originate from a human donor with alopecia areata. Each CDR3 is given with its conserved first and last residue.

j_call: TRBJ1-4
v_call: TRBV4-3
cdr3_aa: CASSLEGRGNEKLFF

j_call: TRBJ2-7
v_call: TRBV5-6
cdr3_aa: CASSRQSYEQYF

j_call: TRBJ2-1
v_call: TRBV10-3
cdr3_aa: CAISERPSYNEQFF

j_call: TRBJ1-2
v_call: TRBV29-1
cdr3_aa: CSVTDGLGYTF

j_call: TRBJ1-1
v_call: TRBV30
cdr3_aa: CAWSPRGRMNTEAFF

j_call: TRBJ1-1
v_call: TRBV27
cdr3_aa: CASSLSRTQGDTEAFF

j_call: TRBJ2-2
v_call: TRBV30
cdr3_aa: CAWRSLAGTTGELFF

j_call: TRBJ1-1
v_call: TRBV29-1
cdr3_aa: CSGRTGVNTEAFF

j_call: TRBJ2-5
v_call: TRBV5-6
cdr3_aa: CASSDGTGRETQYF

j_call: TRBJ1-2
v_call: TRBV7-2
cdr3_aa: CASSPNQGRGYTF

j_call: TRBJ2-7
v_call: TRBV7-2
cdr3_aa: CASSLRAEQYF

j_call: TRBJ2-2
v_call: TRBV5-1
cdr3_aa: CASSLIVGEAGELFF

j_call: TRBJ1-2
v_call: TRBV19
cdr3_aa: CASRGNYGYTF

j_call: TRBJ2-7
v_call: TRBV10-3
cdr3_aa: CATGATNYEQYF

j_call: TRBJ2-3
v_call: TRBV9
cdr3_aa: CASSISGDSIATQYF

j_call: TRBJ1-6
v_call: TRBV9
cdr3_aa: CASSLAFSPLHF

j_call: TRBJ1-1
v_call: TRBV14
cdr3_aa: CASSQVSGTEAFF

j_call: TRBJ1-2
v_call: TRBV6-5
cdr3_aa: CASTFRTGGGGYTF

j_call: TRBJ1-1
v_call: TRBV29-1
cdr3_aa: CSVFRLNTEAFF

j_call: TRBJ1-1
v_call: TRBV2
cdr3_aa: CASGTGRTEAFF

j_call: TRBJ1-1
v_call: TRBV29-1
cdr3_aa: CSVARVTEAFF

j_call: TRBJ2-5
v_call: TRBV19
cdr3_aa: CASSDRQKETQYF